The subject of this entry is one T cell receptor beta chain. The data were taken from a study of blood T cell repertoires in COVID-19. The CDR3 totals 15 residues. V gave up 6 bases and J gave up 1 base; unmatched junction bases: 8. CDR1 and CDR2 from the germline V gene are MNHEY and SVGAGI. Profiled with immunoSEQ multiplex PCR; TCRdb holds only in-frame clones, not every one. The table records 130,000 to 150,000 clones, around 84% of them present only once. Sequencing used PBMCs or T cells enriched from blood (not recorded which). This clonotype was sampled from a woman aged 45-60 years who had been exposed to COVID-19. This chain uses TRBV6-5 with TRBJ1-1; 7 positions agree with TRBD1. CDR3 residues: CASRPDRAGNTEAFF. The CDR3 region has the DNA TGTGCCAGCAGGCCCGACAGGGCGGGGAACACTGAAGCTTTCTTT.